This TCR beta chain was sequenced in a study of blood T cell repertoires in COVID-19 (dated by TCRdb to 2020 to 2022). The study in broad terms: Samples from collaborators originated in the United States, Italy and Spain and spanned both the acute and convalescent phases of COVID-19. The material from the prospective study consisted of cDNA or gDNA derived from T cells, B-cell-depleted T cells, or PBMCs. Subjects who had been exposed to COVID-19, were actively infected with it, or had recovered from it provided the deeply sampled blood TCRbeta repertoires that made up the dataset. The repertoires were made available in a free public database intended to serve as a resource for research on the immune response to SARS-CoV-2. The samples were drawn from the first 160 participants of the ongoing ImmuneRACE study and from 950 to 1,500 subjects provided by 6 global collaborators. Nearly every sample came with metadata listing a de-identified subject ID, COVID-19 status, age in years and sex. Where available, HLA class I and class II types were obtained from metadata supplied by the sample provider rather than from assay-based typing.

Whole blood was collected in K2EDTA tubes by collaborating institutions according to the institutions' own protocols. For TCRbeta analysis, collaborators shipped samples in one of three forms: frozen whole blood, isolated PBMCs, or DNA extracted from either of those sample types. On this clone itself: Its antigen remains unidentified. Base qualities are not recorded, but no much larger clone differs from it by a single base.

TCRbeta CDR3 regions were amplified from genomic DNA by means of the immunoSEQ Assay, a bias-controlled multiplex PCR. Per the authors' processing: Nucleated cell counts per sample were estimated from amplification of reference gene primers within the assay. To quantify the absolute abundance of each unique TCRbeta CDR3 rearrangement, sequence reads were collapsed and filtered. For each sample, productive Simpson clonality was calculated as the square root of Simpson's diversity index over productive rearrangements. TCRdb carries this immuneACCESS record with in-frame sequences only. Its versions omit some clonotypes, under half of them owing to an unresolved V gene in the studies checked, with the rest unexplained. V and J calls and clone size are copied from that table; D and trimming were computed from the DNA. Present in this sample are 80,000 to 95,000 clones, 80% to 90% of which were seen just once. Jointly, the top ten make up roughly 15% of the sample.

Overall results and qualifications from the work: The amount of clinical and demographic metadata varied by source and participant and was provided uncurated.

The germline ends are 15 bases apart after V is trimmed by 3 bases and J by 1 base. From its cysteine to its phenylalanine, the CDR3 spans 16 amino acids. The CDR3 DNA has 48 bases and is translated from base 1. The germline V gene supplies CDR1 SGHTA and CDR2 FQGTGA. Sequenced: peripheral blood. This chain joins TRBV7-3 to TRBJ1-1; TRBD1 is possibly the D segment (6 matching bases). This clonotype originated in a human donor in a cohort sampled during active COVID-19. This receptor carries the CDR3 CASSLESGQRNTEAFF. The DNA sequence is given as TGTGCCAGCAGCTTGGAATCTGGACAGAGGAACACTGAAGCTTTCTTT.